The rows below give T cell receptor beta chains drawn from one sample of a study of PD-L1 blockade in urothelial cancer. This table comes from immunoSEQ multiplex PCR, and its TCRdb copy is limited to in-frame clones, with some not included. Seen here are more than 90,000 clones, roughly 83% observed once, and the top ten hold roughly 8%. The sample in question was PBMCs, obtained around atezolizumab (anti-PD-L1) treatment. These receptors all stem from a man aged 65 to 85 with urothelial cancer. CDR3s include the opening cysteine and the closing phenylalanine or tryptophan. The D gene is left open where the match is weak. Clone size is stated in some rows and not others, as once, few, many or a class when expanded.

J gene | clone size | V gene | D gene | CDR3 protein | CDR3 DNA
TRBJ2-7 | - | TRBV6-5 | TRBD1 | CASSGTGNYEQYF | TGTGCCAGCAGTGGGACAGGGAACTACGAGCAGTACTTC
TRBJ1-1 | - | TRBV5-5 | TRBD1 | CASSLRQGDTEAFF | TGTGCCAGCAGCTTGCGTCAGGGGGACACTGAAGCTTTCTTT
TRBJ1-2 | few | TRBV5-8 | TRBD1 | CASSQGQGYGYTF | TGTGCCAGCAGCCAGGGACAGGGGTATGGCTACACCTTC
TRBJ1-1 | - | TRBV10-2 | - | CASSKEAENTEAFF | TGCGCCAGCTCGAAAGAGGCAGAGAACACTGAAGCTTTCTTT
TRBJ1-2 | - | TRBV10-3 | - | CAISEAGGISGYTF | TGTGCCATCAGTGAGGCGGGGGGGATCTCGGGCTACACCTTC
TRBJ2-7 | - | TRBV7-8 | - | CASSSALSYEQYF | TGTGCCAGCAGCTCAGCCCTCTCCTACGAGCAGTACTTC
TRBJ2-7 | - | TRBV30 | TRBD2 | CAWSRGRAYEQYF | TGTGCCTGGAGTCGAGGGAGGGCCTACGAGCAGTACTTC
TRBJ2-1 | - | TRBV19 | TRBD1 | CASSIGTGGRNEQFF | TGTGCCAGTAGTATAGGGACAGGGGGCCGCAATGAGCAGTTCTTC
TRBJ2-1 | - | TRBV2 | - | CASNGAQNNEQFF | TGTGCCAGCAATGGGGCTCAGAACAATGAGCAGTTCTTC
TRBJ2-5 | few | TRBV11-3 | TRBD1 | CASSTRSKQGSGETQYF | TGTGCCAGCAGCACCAGGTCAAAACAGGGGTCGGGAGAGACCCAGTACTTC
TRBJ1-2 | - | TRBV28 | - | CAGSGGHGYTF | TGTGCCGGATCGGGGGGGCATGGCTACACCTTC
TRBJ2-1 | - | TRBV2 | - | CASSDGILERNEQFF | TGTGCCAGCAGTGACGGGATTCTTGAGAGGAATGAGCAGTTCTTC
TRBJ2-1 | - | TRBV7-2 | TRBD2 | CASSPGRGGYNEQFF | TGTGCCAGCAGCCCGGGGCGGGGGGGATACAATGAGCAGTTCTTC
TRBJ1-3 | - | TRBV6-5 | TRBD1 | CASSLGTAGNTIYF | TGTGCCAGCAGCTTAGGGACAGCTGGAAACACCATATATTTT
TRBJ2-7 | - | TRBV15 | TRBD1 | CAPADRDKQYF | TGTGCCCCCGCTGACAGGGATAAGCAGTACTTC
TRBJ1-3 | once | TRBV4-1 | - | CASSQGWQGGGNTIYF | TGCGCCAGCAGCCAAGGATGGCAGGGCGGTGGAAACACCATATATTTT
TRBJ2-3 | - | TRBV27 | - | CASSPWGDGTDTQYF | TGTGCCAGCAGTCCGTGGGGCGACGGCACAGATACGCAGTATTTT
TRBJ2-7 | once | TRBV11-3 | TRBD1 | CASSLGADRGFHEQYF | TGTGCCAGCAGCTTGGGGGCAGACAGGGGTTTCCACGAGCAGTACTTC
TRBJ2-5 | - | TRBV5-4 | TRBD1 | CASSDVPRGQGSGTQYF | TGTGCCAGCAGCGACGTTCCTAGGGGACAGGGGTCAGGGACCCAGTACTTC
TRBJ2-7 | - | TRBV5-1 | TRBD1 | CASSSSRTGFKTYEQYF | TGCGCCAGCAGCTCAAGCCGGACAGGGTTTAAGACCTACGAGCAGTACTTC
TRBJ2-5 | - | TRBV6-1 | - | CASSLSNTETQYF | TGTGCCAGCAGCCTCTCGAACACAGAGACCCAGTACTTC
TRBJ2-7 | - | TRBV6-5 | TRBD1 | CASSVSWAGGYEQYF | TGTGCCAGCAGTGTATCGTGGGCAGGGGGCTACGAGCAGTACTTC
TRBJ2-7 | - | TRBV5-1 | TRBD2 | CASSSGLAGAEQYF | TGCGCCAGCAGTTCGGGACTAGCGGGAGCCGAGCAGTACTTC
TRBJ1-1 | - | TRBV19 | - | CASSNLDSEYTEAFF | TGTGCCAGTAGTAACCTGGACAGTGAGTACACTGAAGCTTTCTTT
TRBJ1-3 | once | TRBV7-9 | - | CASSPYGNTIYF | TGTGCCAGCAGCCCCTATGGAAACACCATATATTTT
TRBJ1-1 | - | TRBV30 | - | CACNEGGGTEAFF | TGTGCCTGCAACGAAGGGGGTGGTACTGAAGCTTTCTTT
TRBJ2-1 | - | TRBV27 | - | CASKLDRPYNEQFF | TGTGCCAGCAAACTAGACAGGCCCTACAATGAGCAGTTCTTC
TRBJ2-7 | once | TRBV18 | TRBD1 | CASSPPDRGLGQYF | TGTGCCAGCTCACCACCGGACAGGGGACTCGGGCAGTACTTC
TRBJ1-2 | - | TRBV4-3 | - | CASSPRTGANYGYTF | TGCGCCAGCAGCCCGAGGACGGGAGCTAACTATGGCTACACCTTC
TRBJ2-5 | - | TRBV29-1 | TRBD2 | CSVGTSGAETQYF | TGCAGCGTCGGGACTAGCGGGGCTGAGACCCAGTACTTC
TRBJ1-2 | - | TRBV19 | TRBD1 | CASSQIRTGGGYGYTF | TGTGCCAGTAGTCAAATTAGGACAGGGGGCGGTTATGGCTACACCTTC
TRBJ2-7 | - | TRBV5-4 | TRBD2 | CASSSGTSLNSYEQYF | TGTGCCAGCAGCTCTGGGACTAGCCTGAACTCCTACGAGCAGTACTTC
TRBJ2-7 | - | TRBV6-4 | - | CASSDSRGGTGDCSYEQYF | TGTGCCAGCAGTGACTCGCGGGGGGGGACAGGGGATTGCTCCTACGAGCAGTACTTC
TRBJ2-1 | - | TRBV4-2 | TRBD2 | CASSLGLGTYNEQFF | TGTGCCAGCAGCCTCGGACTAGGTACCTACAATGAGCAGTTCTTC
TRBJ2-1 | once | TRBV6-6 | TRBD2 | CASRTQREIYNEQFF | TGTGCCAGCAGAACCCAGCGGGAGATCTACAATGAGCAGTTCTTC
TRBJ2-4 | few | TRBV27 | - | CASSLFGGGVTKNIQYF | TGTGCCAGCAGTTTATTCGGAGGCGGGGTTACCAAAAACATTCAGTACTTC
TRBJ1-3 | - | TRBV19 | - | CASSIVGAGNTIYF | TGTGCCAGTAGTATCGTAGGGGCCGGAAACACCATATATTTT
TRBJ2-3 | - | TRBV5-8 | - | CASSLTMDHSSTDTQYF | TGTGCCAGCAGCCTGACAATGGATCACTCAAGCACAGATACGCAGTATTTT
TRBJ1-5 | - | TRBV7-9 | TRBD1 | CASSLGQDQPQHF | TGTGCCAGCAGCTTGGGACAGGATCAGCCCCAGCATTTT
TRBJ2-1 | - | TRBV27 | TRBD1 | CASSSGTGGGNEQFF | TGTGCCAGCAGTTCTGGGACAGGGGGCGGCAATGAGCAGTTCTTC
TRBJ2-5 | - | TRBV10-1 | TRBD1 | CASSDRTGQETQYF | TGCGCCAGCAGTGATAGGACAGGCCAAGAGACCCAGTACTTC
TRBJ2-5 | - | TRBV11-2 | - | CASSLQARAQETQYF | TGTGCCAGCAGCTTACAGGCCAGGGCGCAAGAGACCCAGTACTTC
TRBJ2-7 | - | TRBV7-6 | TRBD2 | CASSSYTSGSPPREQYF | TGTGCCAGCAGCTCTTACACTAGCGGGAGTCCTCCTAGGGAGCAGTACTTC
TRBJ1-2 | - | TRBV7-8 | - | CASSLDTGYYGYTF | TGTGCCAGCAGCTTGGACACAGGGTACTATGGCTACACCTTC
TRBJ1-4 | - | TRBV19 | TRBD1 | CASSITAGGFEKLFF | TGTGCCAGTAGTATAACGGCAGGGGGTTTTGAAAAACTGTTTTTT
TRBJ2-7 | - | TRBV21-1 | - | CASSKGQALGEQYF | TGTGCCAGCAGCAAAGGGCAGGCACTGGGCGAGCAGTACTTC
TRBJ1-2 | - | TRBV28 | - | CASSLPNGQHGYTF | TGTGCCAGCAGTCTCCCTAATGGACAGCATGGCTACACCTTC
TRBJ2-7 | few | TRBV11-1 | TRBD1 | CASSHTGDGREQYF | TGTGCCAGCAGCCATACAGGGGACGGTAGGGAGCAGTACTTC